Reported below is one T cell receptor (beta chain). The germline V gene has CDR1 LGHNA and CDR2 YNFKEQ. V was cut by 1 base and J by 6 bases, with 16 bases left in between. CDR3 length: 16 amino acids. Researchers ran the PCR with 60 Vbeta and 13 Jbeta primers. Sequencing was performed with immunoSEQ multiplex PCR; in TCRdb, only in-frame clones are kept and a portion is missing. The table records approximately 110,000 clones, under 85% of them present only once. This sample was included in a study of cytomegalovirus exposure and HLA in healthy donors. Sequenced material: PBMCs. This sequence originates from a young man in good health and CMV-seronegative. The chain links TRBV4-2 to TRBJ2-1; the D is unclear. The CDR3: CASSQATEKEVNEQFF. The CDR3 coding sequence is TGTGCCAGCAGCCAAGCAACGGAGAAAGAGGTCAATGAGCAGTTCTTC.